The rows below give T cell receptor beta chains drawn from one sample of a study of blood T cell repertoires in COVID-19. Only in-frame clones appear in the TCRdb table, and some are missing; sequencing was by immunoSEQ multiplex PCR. The sample shows 250,000 to 300,000 clones, 91% of them seen only once. The material sequenced was peripheral blood. The receptors here all came from a woman aged 25 to 39 with COVID-19, enrolled during active disease. Each CDR3 is given with its conserved first and last residue.

v_call	cdr3_aa
TRBV9	CASSTGRTDTQYF
TRBV6-5	CASSYSRGGGYTF
TRBV15	CATSRDPSSGNTIYF
TRBV4-2	CASSPDRADTIYF
TRBV11-2	CASSLSGGAYNEQFF
TRBV6-5	CASRRGQDREKLFF
TRBV5-1	CASSFSRQGDNEQFF
TRBV29-1	CSVETGGTGELFF
TRBV3-1/TRBV3-2	CASSQSDRYGYTF
TRBV4-1	CASSQDGLNTEAFF
TRBV27	CASSLSRVNTEAFF
TRBV10-3	CAIKARQGEGYTF
TRBV12-3/TRBV12-4	CASSIQINYGYTF
TRBV15	CATSRATSYEQYF
TRBV5-4	CASSPTRTSGNTGELFF
TRBV4-1	CASSFPGTGDLGHYGYTF
TRBV18	CASSRPGLAGGYEQYF
TRBV30	CAWSVARGFGEKLFF
TRBV5-1	CASSLGAGTDTQYF
TRBV28	CASSSNQRAGTDTQYF
TRBV18	CASSGAGVPQHF
TRBV6-5	CATLTSGTDTQYF
TRBV19	CASSRAGASGTDTQYF
TRBV27	CASSFGLAGPSTDTQYF
TRBV18	CASSPPGRVDSYEQYF
TRBV9	CASSVSGTSYEQYF
TRBV5-4	CASSSRSGTDTQYF
TRBV21-1	CASRRGTGGENQPQHF
TRBV5-1	CASSAGTGVNEKLFF
TRBV30	CALEGARGNTIYF
TRBV29-1	CSVGGGLAGDPNTGELFF
TRBV18	CASSPPEGGAYGYTF
TRBV7-8	CASSGTSGRAHEQFF
TRBV19	CASTIGTGASYEQYF
TRBV30	CAWSVLDSPLHF
TRBV27	CASSLSGTVNTEAFF
TRBV19	CASSIGQGIAGELFF
TRBV6-5	CASRSTAGTEAFF
TRBV27	CASSLRGQPQHF
TRBV18	CASSPTRGGERDEQFF
TRBV28	CASSSTGEAYEQYF
TRBV12-5	CASGLRPRQGDASYEQYF
TRBV6-1	CASSEAYVSSYEQYF
TRBV7-9	CASREDSLTYEQYF
TRBV27	CASRGLDRVTYEQYF
TRBV27	CASSFRAGNTYEQYF
TRBV19	CASTITLDTEAFF
TRBV11-3	CASSGRALDTGELFF
TRBV5-1	CASSLPLTSGRGEQFF
TRBV6-4	CASSATSEVHEQYF
TRBV28	CASSLKNIQPQHF
TRBV14	CASSPDRGRSDTQYF
TRBV5-5	CASSLGPEAGGADGYTF
TRBV7-8	CASSLVPRVSNQPQHF
TRBV9	CASRKKTGDFNYGYTF
TRBV7-9	CASSPGTAANEKLFF
TRBV3-1/TRBV3-2	CASSQGIEGTQYF